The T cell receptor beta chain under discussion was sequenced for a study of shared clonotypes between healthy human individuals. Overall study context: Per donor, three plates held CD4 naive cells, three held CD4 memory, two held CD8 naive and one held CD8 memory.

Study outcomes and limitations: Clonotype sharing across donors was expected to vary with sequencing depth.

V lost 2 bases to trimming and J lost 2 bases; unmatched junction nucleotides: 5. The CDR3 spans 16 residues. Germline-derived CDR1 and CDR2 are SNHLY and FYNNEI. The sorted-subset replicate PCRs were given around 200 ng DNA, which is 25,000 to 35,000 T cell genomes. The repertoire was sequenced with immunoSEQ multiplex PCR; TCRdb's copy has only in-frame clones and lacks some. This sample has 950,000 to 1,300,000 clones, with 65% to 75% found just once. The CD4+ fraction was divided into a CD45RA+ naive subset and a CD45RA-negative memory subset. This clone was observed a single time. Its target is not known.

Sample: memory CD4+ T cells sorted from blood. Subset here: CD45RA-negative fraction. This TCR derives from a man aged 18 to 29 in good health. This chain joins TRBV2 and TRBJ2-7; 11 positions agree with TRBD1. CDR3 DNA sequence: TGTGCCAGCAGTGAATCTTGGGGACAGGGGGCCTACGAGCAGTACTTC. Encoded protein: CASSESWGQGAYEQYF.